This T cell receptor (beta chain) is drawn from a study of glioma-infiltrating T cells after dendritic cell vaccination (dated by TCRdb to the mid-2010s). With respect to the entire study: Of the 15 or so glioblastoma patients in the cohort, all drawn from Phase I and II dendritic cell vaccination trials, 9 were newly diagnosed and 6 had recurrent disease. Autologous tumor lysate-pulsed dendritic cell vaccination was administered to the patients between the early 2000s and the early 2010s. Survival after dendritic cell vaccination was correlated with TCR sequencing metrics such as TIL content and the overlap between tumor and blood repertoires. The vaccine consisted of monocyte-derived dendritic cells cultured less than 9 days with IL-4 and GM-CSF, then pulsed overnight with autologous tumor lysate. Each patient was given three intradermal dendritic cell vaccine injections, spaced two weeks apart, in the arm below the axilla. Deep sequencing of TCR beta CDR3 regions was used to quantify tumor-infiltrating lymphocyte content and compare tumor and blood repertoires in dendritic cell-vaccinated glioblastoma patients. Broader findings and caveats from the paper: TCR clonality showed no direct relationship with survival, which suggests that a diverse polyclonal response may be important. Longer time to progression and overall survival after dendritic cell vaccination were predicted by higher estimated pretreatment TIL content. The cohort was small and heterogeneous, only a few patients had full blood and tumor sets, and even fewer had initial-recurrent tumor pairs. The response model built on TCR overlap across three groups was characterized as speculative, with prospective validation still needed.

Using the immunoSEQ assay, TCRB CDR3 regions were amplified from about 1.9 micrograms of genomic DNA, or from all available DNA when less than that was on hand. Multiplex PCR used 60 forward primers for TCR V beta segments and 13 reverse primers for J beta segments. Synthetic control templates were spiked into each sample at limiting dilution to estimate reads per starting template. Reads of 87 bp were generated by sequencing on the Illumina HiSeq System. The study's processing was this. PCR and sequencing errors were removed by merging closely related sequences with a nearest neighbor algorithm. TCR overlap was measured as the percentage of unique tumor TCR beta sequences that were also present in the peripheral blood of the same patient. TCRdb obtained this table from immuneACCESS and retained in-frame rearrangements with V and J assigned. These tables miss some clones; where compared with another copy, unresolved V genes account for less than half of the shortfall, and the remainder is unexplained. V and J calls and clone size are as listed in that table; D and trimming were resolved from the DNA. The sample table lists some 91,000 clones, about 81% of them with a count of one. The ten most abundant clones make up approximately 2% of the sample.

What the time point label conveys for this sample: after dendritic cell vaccination, including at tumor progression/relapse. Patients were selected for having adequate residual fresh-frozen tumor tissue and more than two years of available survival data. Molecular status otherwise varied across the glioblastoma patients, but none of them carried an isocitrate dehydrogenase mutation. PBMC were collected before vaccination, two weeks after the third vaccination, and at tumor progression if progression occurred. Genomic DNA was extracted with the Qiagen DNeasy Blood extraction Kit. Trimming at the junction amounts to 7 bases on V and 3 bases on J, and the germline ends lie 11 bases apart. Including cysteine and phenylalanine, the CDR3 has 13 amino acids. This entry keeps only the CDR3 DNA: 39 bases, framed from base 1. CDR1 and CDR2 (MNHEY, SVGAGI) derive from the germline V gene. A remark on this clone: Its antigen remains undetermined. No quality values exist for individual bases; no much larger clone is one base distant.

The sequence links TRBV6-5 to TRBJ2-3, and possibly TRBD2, on 5 matching bases. The TCR originated in a human donor with glioblastoma. The source material was blood, sampled after dendritic cell vaccination. The DNA sequence is TGTGCCAGCACAGAGGTAGCGACAGATACGCAGTATTTT. It encodes CASTEVATDTQYF.